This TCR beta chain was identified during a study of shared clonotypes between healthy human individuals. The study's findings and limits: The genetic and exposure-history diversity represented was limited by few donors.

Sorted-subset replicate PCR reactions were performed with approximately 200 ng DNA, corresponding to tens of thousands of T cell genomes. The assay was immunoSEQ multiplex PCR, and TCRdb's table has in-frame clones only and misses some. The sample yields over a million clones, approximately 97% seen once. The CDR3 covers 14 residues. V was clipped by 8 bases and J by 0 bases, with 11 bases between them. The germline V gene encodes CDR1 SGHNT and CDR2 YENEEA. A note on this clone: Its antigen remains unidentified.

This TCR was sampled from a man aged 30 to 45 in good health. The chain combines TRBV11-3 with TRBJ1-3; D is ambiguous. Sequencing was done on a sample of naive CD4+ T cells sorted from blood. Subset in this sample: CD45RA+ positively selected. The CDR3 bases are TGTGCCAGCGGACCAGGAGGCTCTGGAAACACCATATATTTT. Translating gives CASGPGGSGNTIYF.